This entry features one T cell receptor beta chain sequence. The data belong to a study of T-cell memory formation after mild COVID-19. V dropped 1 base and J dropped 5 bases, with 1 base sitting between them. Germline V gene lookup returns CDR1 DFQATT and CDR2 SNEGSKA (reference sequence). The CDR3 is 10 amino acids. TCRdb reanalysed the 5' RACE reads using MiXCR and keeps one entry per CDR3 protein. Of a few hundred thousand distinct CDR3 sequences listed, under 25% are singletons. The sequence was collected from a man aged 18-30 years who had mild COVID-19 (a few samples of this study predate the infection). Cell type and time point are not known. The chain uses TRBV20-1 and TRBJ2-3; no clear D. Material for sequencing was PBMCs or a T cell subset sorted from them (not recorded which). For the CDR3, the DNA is TGCAGTGCTAGAGGAGATACGCAGTATTTT. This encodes CSARGDTQYF.